One sample yielded the 27 T cell receptor beta chains listed below, sequenced in a study of cytomegalovirus exposure and HLA in healthy donors (dated by TCRdb to about 2017). The method was the immunoSEQ multiplex PCR assay. A mixture of 60 forward primers for TCR Vbeta segments and 13 reverse primers for TCR Jbeta segments was used in the multiplex PCR. TCRdb carries this immuneACCESS record with in-frame sequences only. Its versions omit some clonotypes, under half of them owing to an unresolved V gene in the studies checked, with the rest unexplained. The table for this sample lists around 85,000 clones; less than 85% of them were counted only once. The top ten constitute 0.9% to 1.2% of the sample. The specimen sequenced was PBMCs. The receptors stem from a male donor in good health and CMV-seronegative.

To note about this clone: The sample contains more than one DNA sequence encoding this CDR3. V usage is TRBV9 and J usage is TRBJ1-5; 8 bases map to TRBD1. Germline V gene sequence: CDR1 SGDLS, CDR2 YYNGEE. The CDR3 totals 14 residues. The V and J ends lost 8 bases and 9 bases, in that order; junction bases with no gene match: 13. In DNA form, the CDR3 reads TGTGCCAGTAGTCGGGGACAGGATCCCCCGCCCCAGCATTTT. Translating gives CASSRGQDPPPQHF. Drawing the rest from reference TRBV9 and TRBJ1-5, the complete variable domain is DSGVTQTPKHLITATGQRVTLRCSPRSGDLSVYWYQQSLDQGLQFLIQYYNGEERAKGNILERFSAQQFPDLHSELNLSSLELGDSALYFCASSRGQDPPPQHFGDGTRLSIL.

The chain carries TRBV28 and TRBJ1-5, with 7 bases lining up with TRBD1. This CDR3 is 18 amino acids long. Trimming took 1 base from V and 2 from J; bases not matched to a gene: 11. Germline V gene data show CDR1 as MDHEN and CDR2 as SYDVKM. The CDR3 nucleotides read TGTGCCAGCAGTTTATACGGGACAGCCTTCGGTGGCAATCAGCCCCAGCATTTT. Its translation: CASSLYGTAFGGNQPQHF.

The chain couples TRBV9 to TRBJ2-7, with 7 bases aligning to TRBD1. The CDR3 extends over 14 amino acids. Germline-derived CDR1 and CDR2 are SGDLS and YYNGEE. V shed 0 bases and J 6 bases; nucleotides not matched to a gene: 6. The CDR3 DNA reads TGTGCCAGCAGCGTAGAGAGGACAGGTTCCGAGCAGTACTTC. Translated: CASSVERTGSEQYF.

Only a few counts were recorded for this clone. The V call is TRBV9, the J call TRBJ2-7; 8 bases agree with TRBD1. From germline, CDR1 is SGDLS and CDR2 YYNGEE. Trimming at V came to 0 bases and at J to 3 bases, leaving 5 bases not matched to a gene. The CDR3 consists of 15 residues. CDR3 in amino acids: CASSVGTGSNYEQYF. The CDR3 nucleotides are TGTGCCAGCAGCGTAGGGACAGGGTCCAACTACGAGCAGTACTTC.

This clone was detected only a few times. This rearrangement joins TRBV11-2 to TRBJ2-7; D is possibly TRBD1 (5 bases). V lost 0 bases and J lost 8, with 11 bases in between. This CDR3 spans 13 amino acids. Germline loops: CDR1 SGHAT, CDR2 FQNNGV. Written as DNA, the CDR3 is TGTGCCAGCAGCTTAGATCCCCAGGGCAAGCAGTACTTC. Translation: CASSLDPQGKQYF.

The V call is TRBV6-5, the J call TRBJ1-3; the D is unclear. Germline CDR1 reads MNHEY; CDR2 reads SVGAGI. The V gene lost 4 bases and the J gene lost 3 bases, with 10 bases spanning the gap. The CDR3 is 14 residues long. DNA for the CDR3: TGTGCCAGCAGTTCCCAGGCAGTTGGAAACACCATATATTTT. Its protein product is CASSSQAVGNTIYF.

This clone occurred a few times. This chain joins TRBV6-6 and TRBJ1-2, with 8 bases lining up with TRBD1. The CDR3 extends over 16 amino acids. V lost 2 bases, J lost 4 bases, and 9 bases stayed unmatched. Germline values: CDR1 MNHNY, CDR2 SVGAGI (reference sequence). As DNA, the CDR3 is TGTGCCAGCAGTTACGAACCAGGGGGCACGTCCTATGGCTACACCTTC. This sequence encodes CASSYEPGGTSYGYTF.

V usage is TRBV30 and J usage is TRBJ1-6; tentatively, D is TRBD1 (6 bases). Trimming removed 3 bases at V and 4 bases at J, with 13 bases between. The CDR3 spans 15 residues. Germline V lookup: CDR1 GTSNPN, CDR2 SVGIG (reference sequence). The DNA for the CDR3 is TGTGCCTGGAGCAGGACAGTCCTTTATAATTCACCCCTCCACTTT. Residues: CAWSRTVLYNSPLHF.

CDR3 nucleotide sequence: TGCAGCGTTGCCGGACAGGGAAGGTACGAGCAGTACTTC. Protein sequence: CSVAGQGRYEQYF. The chain uses TRBV29-1 and TRBJ2-7, with 8 bases that match TRBD1. The CDR3 runs to 13 residues. V shed 4 bases and J 4 bases; nucleotides not matched to a gene: 6. Germline values: CDR1 SQVTM, CDR2 ANQGSEA.

J is TRBJ1-2 and V is TRBV7-2; TRBD1 matches 10 bases. Germline lookup yields CDR1 SGHTA and CDR2 FQGNSA. The V segment lost 5 bases and the J segment 6 bases; nucleotides outside the gene matches: 6. This CDR3 is 14 amino acids long. This CDR3 is CASSVTGGENGYTF. DNA for the CDR3: TGTGCCAGCAGCGTGACAGGGGGCGAGAATGGCTACACCTTC.

The chain uses TRBV28 and TRBJ2-6; 7 bases fit TRBD2. Germline V gene data show CDR1 as MDHEN and CDR2 as SYDVKM. This CDR3 is 17 amino acids long. Trimming at V came to 4 bases and at J to 3 bases, leaving 9 bases not matched to a gene. CDR3 residues: CASSSRGVHYGANVLTF. The CDR3 nucleotides are TGTGCCAGCAGTTCCCGGGGGGTACACTATGGGGCCAACGTCCTGACTTTC.

The chain has TRBV28 and TRBJ2-7; TRBD2 matches 13 bases. Unmatched junction bases numbered 5, after V lost 4 bases and J lost 5 bases. The CDR3 loop spans 15 amino acids. Per germline, CDR1 MDHEN and CDR2 SYDVKM. The CDR3 is CASSSSTSGRNEQYF. As DNA, the CDR3 is TGTGCCAGCAGTTCCTCGACTAGCGGGAGGAACGAGCAGTACTTC.

The genes are TRBV4-1 and TRBJ2-3; TRBD1 aligns across 10 bases. CDR3 length: 18 residues. The germline CDR1 and CDR2 sequences are MGHRA and YSYEKL. J gave up 2 bases and V 3 bases, and 11 bases lay outside the gene matches. The CDR3 DNA reads TGCGCCAGCAGCCACATCCCCCGGGACAGGGGAGTCACAGATACGCAGTATTTT. Translation gives CASSHIPRDRGVTDTQYF.

The gene calls are TRBV30 and TRBJ1-4; D gene ambiguous. CDR1 and CDR2 from the germline V gene are GTSNPN and SVGIG (reference sequence). V shed 8 bases and J shed 6 bases, with 25 bases lying between them. CDR3 length: 16 amino acids. The CDR3: CAGRGSGTSLYEKLFF. The DNA for the CDR3 is TGTGCCGGCAGAGGTTCCGGAACATCTCTCTATGAAAAACTGTTTTTT.

The chain recombines TRBV7-2 with TRBJ1-1, with D possibly matching TRBD1 (5 bases). Germline V gives CDR1 SGHTA, CDR2 FQGNSA. V was trimmed by 5 bases and J by 4 bases, leaving 11 bases between them. The CDR3 extends over 13 amino acids. CDR3 region: CASSPSGGTEAFF. DNA for the CDR3: TGTGCCAGCAGCCCCTCGGGGGGCACTGAAGCTTTCTTT.

This clone was counted a single time. The CDR3 DNA reads as TGCAGCGTTGCTGGACAGGGGGGATTAGCGGGAAACACCATATATTTT. Amino acids: CSVAGQGGLAGNTIYF. The chain is built from TRBV29-1 and TRBJ1-3; 10 nucleotides agree with TRBD1. This CDR3 has 16 amino acids. CDR1 is SQVTM, CDR2 ANQGSEA, per germline. The V gene end was trimmed by 4 bases and the J gene end by 4 bases; junction bases not matched to a gene: 10.

The chain carries TRBV10-3 and TRBJ2-7; 8 bases agree with TRBD1. The V and J ends lost 3 bases and 7 bases, in that order; junction bases with no gene match: 5. Germline-derived CDR1 and CDR2 are ENHRY and SYGVKD. This CDR3 region has 13 residues. Written as DNA, the CDR3 is TGTGCCATCAGTGACGGCAGGGGGCGGGAGCAGTACTTC. This sequence encodes CAISDGRGREQYF.

This sequence joins TRBV2 and TRBJ2-3; 9 bases match TRBD2. There are 16 residues in the CDR3. The junction had 10 bases not matched to a gene; V was cut back by 5 bases and J by 4 bases. The V gene's germline CDR1 is SNHLY and CDR2 FYNNEI. CDR3 coding DNA: TGTGCCAGCAGTCTATTTGGCGGGGGGGCCTCAGATACGCAGTATTTT. Translating it yields CASSLFGGGASDTQYF.

The J gene is TRBJ1-5, the V gene TRBV21-1; the table names TRBD1, a call not compared with the DNA. TRBV21-1 is deemed a pseudogene. CDR3 length: 18 residues. CDR3 nucleotide sequence: TGTGCCAGCAGCAAAAGGGGTGGACAGGGGGCAAGCAATCAGCCCCAGCATTTT. This codes for CASSKRGGQGASNQPQHF.

This chain joins TRBV10-1 and TRBJ2-3; TRBD1 might be the D (7 bases). CDR3 length equals 15 residues. CDR1 and CDR2 (germline): WNHNN, SYGVQD (reference sequence). Trimming pared 6 bases from V and 5 bases from J, leaving 18 bases between. The CDR3 DNA follows: TGCGCCAGCAGCGCGGGACAGCTCCGCGGAGATACGCAGTATTTT. Amino acid sequence: CASSAGQLRGDTQYF.

V gene TRBV5-5 combines with J gene TRBJ1-5, with D possibly matching TRBD1 (5 bases). V was shortened by 0 bases and J by 4 bases, with 11 bases between the two germline ends. The CDR3 spans 15 residues. Per the germline V gene, CDR1 is SGHKS and CDR2 is YYEKEE (reference sequence). CDR3 sequence reads: CASSLDPQGNQPQHF. CDR3 bases: TGTGCCAGCAGCTTGGATCCGCAGGGAAATCAGCCCCAGCATTTT. Looking up the rest from reference TRBV5-5 and TRBJ1-5 gives the full variable domain: DAGVTQSPTHLIKTRGQQVTLRCSPISGHKSVSWYQQVLGQGPQFIFQYYEKEERGRGNFPDRFSARQFPNYSSELNVNALLLGDSALYLCASSLDPQGNQPQHFGDGTRLSIL.

V usage is TRBV18 and J usage is TRBJ1-6; maybe TRBD1 (5 bases). Germline V gives CDR1 KGHSH, CDR2 LQKENI. The CDR3 sequence is 16 residues long. The V and J ends lost 3 bases and 6 bases respectively, with 15 bases between them. The DNA of the CDR3 is TGTGCCAGCTCACCCAACCACGGGGGGATTAATTCACCCCTCCACTTT. This translates into CASSPNHGGINSPLHF.

The chain recombines TRBV4-1 with TRBJ2-3, with 9 nucleotides matching TRBD2. Per the germline V gene, CDR1 is MGHRA and CDR2 is YSYEKL. The CDR3 spans 15 residues. J gave up 10 bases and V 5 bases, and 13 bases lay outside the gene matches. The CDR3 reads CASSISGGPADAQYF. In DNA form, the CDR3 reads TGCGCCAGCAGCATTAGCGGGGGTCCCGCCGACGCGCAGTATTTT.

The genes are TRBV6-5 and TRBJ1-1, with no clear D. There are 13 residues in the CDR3. Germline V lookup: CDR1 MNHEY, CDR2 SVGAGI. Trimming pared 0 bases from V and 7 bases from J, leaving 9 bases between. Written as DNA, the CDR3 is TGTGCCAGCAGTTACTCGATGGGCAATGAAGCTTTCTTT. Its translation is CASSYSMGNEAFF.

The chain joins TRBV19 to TRBJ1-1, with D possibly TRBD1 on 6 matching bases. Trimming removed 4 bases at V and 4 bases at J, with 19 bases between. The CDR3 has 16 residues. Germline V gene sequence: CDR1 LNHDA, CDR2 SQIVND (reference sequence). CDR3 coding DNA: TGTGCCAGTAGTAAGCATAGGGGGAGTCCAGGCACTGAAGCTTTCTTT. Translated: CASSKHRGSPGTEAFF.

This chain links TRBV28 with TRBJ1-5; D not certain. Germline loops: CDR1 MDHEN, CDR2 SYDVKM. Deletions cut 6 bases from V and 6 bases from J, with 12 bases between. The length of the CDR3 is 13 residues. This chain's CDR3 is CASRTRAGQPQHF. CDR3 DNA sequence: TGTGCCAGCAGAACCCGGGCGGGTCAGCCCCAGCATTTT.

The chain carries TRBV5-1 and TRBJ1-4; a possible D gene is TRBD1 (6 bases). V lost 5 bases and J lost 4, with 12 bases in between. This CDR3 is built from 14 residues. Germline V CDR1 and CDR2: SGHRS, YFSETQ. CDR3 nucleotides: TGCGCCAGCAGGAACACAGGGAGTAATGAAAAACTGTTTTTT. Its translation is CASRNTGSNEKLFF.